This T cell receptor (beta chain) was sequenced in a study of beta chain features in type 1 diabetes. Study at large: The study found patients and healthy donors alike in age, gender and cell yields.

V gave up 4 bases and J gave up 9 bases, with 22 bases separating them. CDR3 length: 16 residues. Germline V CDR1 and CDR2: SGHDN, FVKESK. Expressed TCRB transcripts got sequenced, as all isolated RNA was reverse transcribed. Sequencing used immunoSEQ multiplex PCR; TCRdb keeps in-frame clones, though not all of them. The sample records roughly 310,000 clones, 9.5% to 11% being singletons. Sorting based on CD45RO/CCR7/CD25/CD127/CD95/CD27 separated CD4+ naive, central memory, regulatory and stem cell-like memory cells. Sequencing was done on a sample of naive CD4+ T cells from blood. V is TRBV14 and J is TRBJ2-1, with a possible D match to TRBD1 (6 bases). This TCR was recovered from a woman aged 25 to 39 in good health. CDR3 DNA: TGTGCCAGCAGCCCCACCCCGGGACACATGTTGGGTGAGCAGTTCTTC. Protein product: CASSPTPGHMLGEQFF.